This TCR beta chain was sequenced for a study of blood T cell repertoires in COVID-19. Assay used: immunoSEQ multiplex PCR; TCRdb lists only in-frame clones, some missing. The sample has under 80,000 clones, more than 75% seen once. The CDR3 length is 14 residues. Germline loops: CDR1 LNHDA, CDR2 SQIVND (reference sequence). V was clipped by 10 bases and J by 3 bases, with 16 bases between them. The sample was peripheral blood. The TCR originated in a human donor in a cohort sampled during active COVID-19. The chain combines TRBV19 with TRBJ1-5, with TRBD1 as a possible D gene (6 bases). In DNA, the CDR3 is TGTGCCACCCATACCGACAGGTACAATCAGCCCCAGCATTTT. Protein sequence: CATHTDRYNQPQHF.